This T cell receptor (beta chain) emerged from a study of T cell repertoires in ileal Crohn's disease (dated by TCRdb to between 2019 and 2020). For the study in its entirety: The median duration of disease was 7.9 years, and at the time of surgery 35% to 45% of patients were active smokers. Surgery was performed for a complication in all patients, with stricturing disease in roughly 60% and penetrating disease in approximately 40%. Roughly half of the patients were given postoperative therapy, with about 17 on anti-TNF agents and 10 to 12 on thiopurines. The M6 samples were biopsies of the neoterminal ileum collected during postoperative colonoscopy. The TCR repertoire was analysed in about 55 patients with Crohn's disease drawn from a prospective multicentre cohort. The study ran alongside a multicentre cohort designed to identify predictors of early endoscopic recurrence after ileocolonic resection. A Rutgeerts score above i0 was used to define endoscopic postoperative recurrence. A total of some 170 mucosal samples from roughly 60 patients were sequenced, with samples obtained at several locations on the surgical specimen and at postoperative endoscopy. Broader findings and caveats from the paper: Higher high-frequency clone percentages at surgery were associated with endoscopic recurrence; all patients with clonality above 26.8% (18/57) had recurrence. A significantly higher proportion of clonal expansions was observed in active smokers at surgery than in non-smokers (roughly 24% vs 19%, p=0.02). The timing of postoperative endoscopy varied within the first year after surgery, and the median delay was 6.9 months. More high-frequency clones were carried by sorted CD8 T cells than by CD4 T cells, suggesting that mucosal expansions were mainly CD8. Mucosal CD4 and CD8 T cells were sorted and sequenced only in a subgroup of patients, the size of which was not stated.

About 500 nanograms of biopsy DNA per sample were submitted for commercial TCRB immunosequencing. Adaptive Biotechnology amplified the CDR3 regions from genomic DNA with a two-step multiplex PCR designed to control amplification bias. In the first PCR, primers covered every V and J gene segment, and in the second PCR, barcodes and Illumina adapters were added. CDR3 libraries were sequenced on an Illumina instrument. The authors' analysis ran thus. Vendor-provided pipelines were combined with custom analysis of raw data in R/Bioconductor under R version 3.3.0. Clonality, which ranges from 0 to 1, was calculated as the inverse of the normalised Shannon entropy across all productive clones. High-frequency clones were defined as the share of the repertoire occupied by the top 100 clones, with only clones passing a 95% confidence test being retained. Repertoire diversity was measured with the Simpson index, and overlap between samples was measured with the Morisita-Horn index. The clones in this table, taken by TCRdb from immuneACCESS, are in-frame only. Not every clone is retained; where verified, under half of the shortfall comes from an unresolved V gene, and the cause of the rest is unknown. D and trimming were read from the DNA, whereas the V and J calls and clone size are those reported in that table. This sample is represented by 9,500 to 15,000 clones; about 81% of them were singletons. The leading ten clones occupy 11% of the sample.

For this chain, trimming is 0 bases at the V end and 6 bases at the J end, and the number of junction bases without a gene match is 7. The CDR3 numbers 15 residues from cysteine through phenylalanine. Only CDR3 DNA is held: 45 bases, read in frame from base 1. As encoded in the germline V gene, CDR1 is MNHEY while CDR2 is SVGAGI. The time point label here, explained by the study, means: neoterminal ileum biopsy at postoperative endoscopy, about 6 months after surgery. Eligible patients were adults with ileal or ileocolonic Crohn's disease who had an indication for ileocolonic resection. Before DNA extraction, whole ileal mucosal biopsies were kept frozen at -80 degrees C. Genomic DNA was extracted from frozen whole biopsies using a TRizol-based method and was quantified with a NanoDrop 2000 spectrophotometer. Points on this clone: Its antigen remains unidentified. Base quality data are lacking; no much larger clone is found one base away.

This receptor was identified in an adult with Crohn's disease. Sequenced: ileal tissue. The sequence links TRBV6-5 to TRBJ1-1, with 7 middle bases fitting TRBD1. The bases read TGTGCCAGCAGTTACTCGGTCCAGGGGGAGTCTGAAGCTTTCTTT. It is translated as CASSYSVQGESEAFF.